Each of the 7 T cell receptor beta chains below was sequenced from the same sample in a study of T cells in localized non-small cell lung cancer. Sequenced by immunoSEQ multiplex PCR; TCRdb stores in-frame clones only, minus some. The table lists some 50,000 clones, 70% to 90% of them singletons, with 15% to 20% in the top ten. The material was PBMCs, obtained before any cancer treatment. The receptors here all came from a female donor with stage II lung adenocarcinoma.

The rearrangement links TRBV5-4 to TRBJ1-2; a weak D match, TRBD1 (5 bases). With 6 bases removed from V and 1 base from J, the gap between germline ends came to 10 bases. Germline CDR1 is SGHNT and CDR2 is YYREEE (reference sequence). The CDR3 is 13 amino acids. The CDR3 DNA reads as TGTGCCAGCACCTATCAGGGTAACTATGGCTACACCTTC. Translated, it gives CASTYQGNYGYTF.

The V and J genes are TRBV23-1 and TRBJ2-6; D might be TRBD2 (5 bases). TRBV23-1 is assigned to the ORF class and has an uncertain function. Trimming cost V 1 base and J 0 bases, with 25 bases left between them. This CDR3 comprises 22 residues. CDR3: CASSQYRTREHPKFSGANVLTF. The DNA of the CDR3 is TGCGCCAGCAGTCAATATCGGACGAGGGAACACCCTAAATTCTCTGGGGCCAACGTCCTGACTTTC.

V gene TRBV12-5 combines with J gene TRBJ1-4, with TRBD1 identical over 8 bases. V was pared by 3 bases and J by 5 bases, with 5 bases of the junction left unmatched. There are 15 residues in the CDR3. CDR1 is LGHNT and CDR2 is FRNRAP in the germline V gene. The DNA for the CDR3 is TGTGCTAGTGGTTTCGACAGGGGACAGAATGAAAAACTGTTTTTT. It is translated as CASGFDRGQNEKLFF.

The chain recombines TRBV5-1 with TRBJ1-1, with D possibly TRBD1 on 5 matching bases. The CDR3 has 15 amino acids. V was cut by 4 bases and J by 2 bases, with 15 bases left in between. CDR1 SGHRS and CDR2 YFSETQ come from the germline V gene. CDR3 sequence reads: CASSTTGTPNTEAFF. The CDR3 region has the DNA TGCGCCAGCAGCACGACCGGGACGCCAAACACTGAAGCTTTCTTT.

The genes are TRBV27 and TRBJ1-1; TRBD1 might be the D (6 bases). CDR3 length: 12 amino acids. Between the trimmed V and J ends, which lost 7 bases and 7 bases, there was a span of 13 bases. The germline CDR1 and CDR2 sequences are MNHEY and SMNVEV (reference sequence). CDR3 sequence: CASKQGRGEAFF. CDR3 nucleotide sequence: TGTGCCAGCAAGCAGGGGCGTGGTGAAGCTTTCTTT.

J is TRBJ1-4 and V is TRBV5-1; D may be TRBD1 (5 bases). CDR1 is SGHRS, CDR2 YFSETQ, per germline. Deletions cut 2 bases from V and 6 bases from J, with 14 bases between. The CDR3 loop spans 15 amino acids. CDR3 bases: TGCGCCAGCAGCTTTACTGGACACGAGGATGAAAAACTGTTTTTT. This sequence encodes CASSFTGHEDEKLFF. The whole variable domain, remainder taken from reference TRBV5-1 and TRBJ1-4, is KAGVTQTPRYLIKTRGQQVTLSCSPISGHRSVSWYQQTPGQGLQFLFEYFSETQRNKGNFPGRFSGRQFSNSRSEMNVSTLELGDSALYLCASSFTGHEDEKLFFGSGTQLSVL.

The V call is TRBV6-6, the J call TRBJ2-7, with a weak D call TRBD2 (5 bases). Trimming pared 2 bases from V and 6 bases from J, leaving 14 bases between. The germline gives CDR1 MNHNY, CDR2 SVGAGI (reference sequence). CDR3 length: 14 amino acids. The CDR3, as DNA: TGTGCCAGCAGTTACGCGGGCGATGAAGGCGAGCAGTACTTC. Translation gives CASSYAGDEGEQYF.